This T cell receptor beta chain was retrieved from a study of spatial heterogeneity in lung cancer. Across the whole study: A unique TCR and UMI combination showed up more than ten times in raw reads, on average.

TCRdb re-derived calls from the 5' RACE reads in MiXCR, one entry per CDR3 protein. The profile shows about 22,000 distinct CDR3 sequences, around 5.3% of them singletons. Time point of the sample: sample taken at primary tumor resection. There were 72 donors, all of them untreated patients with early-stage non-small cell lung cancer. The germline V gene has CDR1 SGDLS and CDR2 YYNGEE. The CDR3 is 16 residues long. The V gene lost 5 bases and the J gene lost 3 bases, with 19 bases spanning the gap. Many counts were recorded for this clonotype. The chain uses TRBV9 and TRBJ2-3; possible D gene TRBD2, 5 bases. The sequenced sample was PBMCs, obtained at surgery. The clonotype was recovered from a male donor with early-stage non-small cell lung cancer. The CDR3 DNA reads as TGTGCCAGCAGTCCCCATCGGGAAGGGCCTACAGATACGCAGTATTTT. It encodes CASSPHREGPTDTQYF.